A selection of T cell receptor beta chains follows, all from one sample in a study of blood T cell repertoires in COVID-19. The protocol was immunoSEQ multiplex PCR, while the TCRdb copy is restricted to in-frame clones and leaves out a portion. The sample lists roughly 260,000 clones; 80% to 95% were seen once. The material sequenced was peripheral blood. The receptor set was obtained from a person under 35 with COVID-19, enrolled during active disease. CDR3s include the opening cysteine and the closing phenylalanine or tryptophan. D genes are given only for firm matches.

j_gene | d_gene | v_gene | CDR3aa
TRBJ1-2 | NA | TRBV28 | CASTYLGESSGYTF
TRBJ2-3 | TRBD2 | TRBV5-1 | CASSLGRPGRGRTDTQYF
TRBJ2-1 | TRBD2 | TRBV4-1 | CASRESGRSNEQFF
TRBJ1-2 | TRBD1 | TRBV7-9 | CASSLRDSPGNGYTF
TRBJ2-1 | TRBD1 | TRBV9 | CASSAPGTGVHNEQFF
TRBJ2-7 | NA | TRBV10-3 | CAISPGTPLYEQYF
TRBJ1-2 | TRBD1 | TRBV3-1/TRBV3-2 | CASSQGQGDSYTF
TRBJ1-3 | NA | TRBV6-1 | CASSGTDIWPFGNTIYF
TRBJ1-5 | NA | TRBV12-3/TRBV12-4 | CASSWAGGQPQHF
TRBJ2-7 | TRBD2 | TRBV27 | CASSLERDGYEQYF
TRBJ1-5 | NA | TRBV6-6 | CASSRTDQPQHF
TRBJ2-1 | TRBD2 | TRBV7-9 | CAREGLADNEQFF
TRBJ2-7 | NA | TRBV29-1 | CSVRLARDEQYF
TRBJ2-7 | NA | TRBV18 | CASSPPSRGNEQYF
TRBJ1-6 | NA | TRBV9 | CASSAGTIRNSPLHF
TRBJ1-2 | NA | TRBV4-1 | CASSQRQNYGYTF
TRBJ1-5 | TRBD1 | TRBV19 | CASSKGASNQPQHF
TRBJ1-2 | NA | TRBV19 | CASSVYRDGYTF
TRBJ2-2 | TRBD2 | TRBV29-1 | CSVDASGANTGELFF
TRBJ1-1 | TRBD1 | TRBV2 | CASRVGDRSEAFF
TRBJ2-7 | TRBD1 | TRBV10-3 | CAISKQGFTYEQYF
TRBJ2-3 | TRBD2 | TRBV15 | CATSTLTSGGLVTDTQYF
TRBJ2-3 | TRBD1 | TRBV18 | CASSPPLTGGADTQYF
TRBJ1-1 | NA | TRBV12-5 | CASGPLTGLHTEAFF
TRBJ2-1 | TRBD2 | TRBV6-6 | CASSQLALMFNEQFF
TRBJ1-2 | NA | TRBV28 | CASSLALSGQGNGYTF
TRBJ2-1 | NA | TRBV19 | CASSMPPAGNEQFF
TRBJ2-2 | NA | TRBV15 | CATSRTDTNTGELFF
TRBJ2-1 | TRBD2 | TRBV4-1 | CASSQEDSTSPNNEQFF
TRBJ1-1 | TRBD1 | TRBV7-3 | CASRKGAWDTEAFF
TRBJ1-5 | NA | TRBV6-5 | CASGPEPYQPQHF
TRBJ2-7 | NA | TRBV28 | CASSRYYEQYF
TRBJ1-1 | NA | TRBV27 | CASTPWGGDTEAFF
TRBJ2-1 | TRBD2 | TRBV11-2 | CASSLDPAGVYNEQFF
TRBJ2-1 | NA | TRBV28 | CASSPDGGSYNEQFF
TRBJ1-1 | NA | TRBV19 | CASNPGMNTEAFF
TRBJ1-1 | NA | TRBV6-1 | CASSEEDFRTEAFF
TRBJ2-1 | NA | TRBV6-6 | CASSREGREQFF
TRBJ2-5 | TRBD1 | TRBV6-5 | CASTSGTGFQETQYF
TRBJ2-2 | TRBD2 | TRBV18 | CASSPGLAGVPVGELFF
TRBJ2-7 | NA | TRBV7-9 | CASSLDERYEQYF